The present entry profiles one TCR beta chain with its context. The table came from immunoSEQ multiplex PCR; TCRdb's copy has only in-frame clones and leaves some out. The sample lists some 170,000 clones; roughly 91% were seen once. The record originates from a study of cytomegalovirus exposure and HLA in healthy donors. Trimming took 3 bases from V and 2 from J; bases not matched to a gene: 4. This CDR3 has 15 residues. The germline V gene has CDR1 MNHNS and CDR2 SASEGT. The sequencing sample was made of PBMCs. The clonotype comes from a man younger than 30 in good health and CMV-seropositive. The chain joins TRBV6-1 to TRBJ2-7; 10 bases map to TRBD1. The CDR3 DNA reads as TGTGCCAGCAGTGAGGGACAGGGGCCCGCCTACGAGCAGTACTTC. Its translation: CASSEGQGPAYEQYF.